What follows are 24 T cell receptor beta chains derived from one specimen sequenced in a study of T cell responses to AZD1222 COVID-19 vaccine. Only in-frame clones appear in the TCRdb table, and some are missing; sequencing was by immunoSEQ multiplex PCR. The sample has around 190,000 clones, around 92% seen once. Here the sequenced sample was peripheral blood, taken on day 0 of AZD1222 vaccination. The source is an adult in good health.

The genes are TRBV24-1 and TRBJ2-3; 12 bases map to TRBD2. Germline loops: CDR1 KGHDR, CDR2 SFDVKD. The CDR3 covers 18 residues. V lost 3 bases and J lost 4; bases outside the gene matches: 10. This CDR3 reads CATSDRILAGGRADTQYF. The CDR3 DNA reads TGTGCCACCAGTGATCGAATACTAGCGGGGGGTCGGGCAGATACGCAGTATTTT.

In its sample, this clone was seen once. Distinct nucleotide sequences in the sample also encode this CDR3. The CDR3 DNA reads as TGCGCCAGCAGCTTGGGGCAGGATACTGAAGCTTTCTTT. Protein: CASSLGQDTEAFF. The rearrangement links TRBV5-1 to TRBJ1-1; D gene unclear. The germline V gene has CDR1 SGHRS and CDR2 YFSETQ. The V end was cut by 0 bases, the J end by 5 bases, with 8 bases between. The CDR3 is 13 amino acids.

The V gene is TRBV7-3, the J gene TRBJ1-1; D ambiguous. V was shortened by 2 bases and J by 8 bases, with 12 bases between the two germline ends. Germline V CDR1 and CDR2: SGHTA, FQGTGA. The CDR3 extends over 13 amino acids. The CDR3 region is CASSLGVQGEAFF. CDR3 nucleotide sequence: TGTGCCAGCAGCTTAGGGGTTCAAGGCGAAGCTTTCTTT.

The rearrangement joins TRBV4-1 to TRBJ1-1, with 7 bases lining up with TRBD1. This CDR3 is 15 amino acids long. Germline V gene sequence: CDR1 MGHRA, CDR2 YSYEKL. With 7 bases clipped from V and 5 bases from J, the junction kept 13 bases outside the gene matches. This chain's CDR3 is CASTDSSGGKTEAFF. The CDR3 nucleotides read TGCGCCAGCACCGACTCCTCAGGGGGAAAAACTGAAGCTTTCTTT.

The CDR3 loop reads CASSLGDRGRGYEQYF. The CDR3 region has the DNA TGTGCCAGCAGCTTAGGGGACAGGGGACGGGGCTACGAGCAGTACTTC. The rearrangement links TRBV7-3 to TRBJ2-7; 10 nucleotides line up with TRBD1. The CDR3 is 16 residues long. V lost 2 bases, J lost 3 bases, and 7 bases stayed unmatched. The V gene's germline CDR1 is SGHTA and CDR2 FQGTGA.

This chain joins TRBV14 and TRBJ2-2; D possibly corresponds to TRBD1 (6 bases). V lost 6 bases and J lost 3, with 23 bases in between. CDR1 and CDR2 (germline): SGHDN, FVKESK. The CDR3 is 18 residues long. CDR3 region: CASRASYRDTSDTGELFF. CDR3 bases: TGTGCCAGCAGGGCGAGTTACCGGGACACCTCAGACACCGGGGAGCTGTTTTTT. Supplemented by reference TRBV14 and TRBJ2-2, the full variable domain reads EAGVTQFPSHSVIEKGQTVTLRCDPISGHDNLYWYRRVMGKEIKFLLHFVKESKQDESGMPNNRFLAERTGGTYSTLKVQPAELEDSGVYFCASRASYRDTSDTGELFFGEGSRLTVL.

This clone came up once. This chain joins TRBV5-1 and TRBJ2-3; 8 bases fit TRBD2. The germline V gene has CDR1 SGHRS and CDR2 YFSETQ. Trimming took 5 bases from V and 5 from J; bases not matched to a gene: 13. The CDR3 sequence is 16 residues long. CDR3 loop: CASRTLGGGRGDTQYF. DNA of the CDR3: TGCGCCAGCAGGACGTTAGGCGGGGGGCGCGGAGATACGCAGTATTTT.

The genes are TRBV5-1 and TRBJ2-7, with D uncertain. The CDR3 runs to 14 residues. Trimming took 0 bases from V and 7 from J, leaving 14 bases between them. Germline V gene lookup returns CDR1 SGHRS and CDR2 YFSETQ. For the CDR3, the DNA is TGCGCCAGCAGCTTGGCGATTCCGAATCGGGAGCAGTACTTC. Residues: CASSLAIPNREQYF.

The genes are TRBV7-9 and TRBJ2-3; 7 bases fit TRBD2. This CDR3 comprises 15 residues. With 1 base clipped from V and 4 bases from J, the junction kept 5 bases outside the gene matches. The germline V gene encodes CDR1 SEHNR and CDR2 FQNEAQ (reference sequence). CDR3: CASSLVAGVSDTQYF. The CDR3 DNA reads as TGTGCCAGCAGCTTAGTTGCGGGGGTCTCAGATACGCAGTATTTT.

J is TRBJ1-1 and V is TRBV19, with D maybe TRBD1 (6 bases). The CDR3 is 13 amino acids. The germline CDR1 and CDR2 sequences are LNHDA and SQIVND (reference sequence). Trimming removed 7 bases from V and 5 bases from J, with 14 bases in between. The CDR3 reads CASILQGRTEAFF. CDR3 bases: TGTGCCAGTATCTTACAGGGACGAACTGAAGCTTTCTTT.

J is TRBJ1-5 and V is TRBV19; D gene ambiguous. Trimming left V 1 base short and J 5 bases short, with 12 bases between. The CDR3 is 15 residues long. Germline CDR1 LNHDA, CDR2 SQIVND (reference sequence). The CDR3 is CASSIVWQADQPQHF. CDR3 DNA: TGTGCCAGTAGTATAGTTTGGCAGGCGGATCAGCCCCAGCATTTT.

The genes are TRBV12-5 and TRBJ2-2; no firm D call. V lost 1 base to trimming and J lost 2 bases, with 5 bases between them. The CDR3 covers 14 residues. Germline CDR1 LGHNT, CDR2 FRNRAP. CDR3 region: CASGLGSNTGELFF. The CDR3 region has the DNA TGTGCTAGTGGTTTGGGCAGCAACACCGGGGAGCTGTTTTTT.

J is TRBJ1-6 and V is TRBV4-3, with 8 bases aligning to TRBD1. Germline CDR1 reads LGHNA; CDR2 reads YSLEER. CDR3 length equals 16 residues. Trimming took 4 bases from V and 10 from J; bases not matched to a gene: 12. The DNA for the CDR3 is TGCGCCAGCAGCCCCGGACTTAGCAGGGGGCTCTCACCCCTCCACTTT. Its protein is CASSPGLSRGLSPLHF.

This clone occurred a few times. The chain links TRBV10-2 to TRBJ2-5; 9 nucleotides line up with TRBD2. CDR3 length: 14 residues. V dropped 4 bases and J dropped 5; count of bases not matched to a gene: 5. The V gene's germline CDR1 is WSHSY and CDR2 SAAADI. The CDR3 DNA is TGCGCCAGCAGTGGTAGCGGGGGTCGCGAGACCCAGTACTTC. Its translation: CASSGSGGRETQYF.

The chain employs TRBV27 and TRBJ2-1; the D is unclear. Trimming removed 5 bases from V and 6 bases from J, with 17 bases in between. CDR3 length: 15 amino acids. CDR1 and CDR2 (germline): MNHEY, SMNVEV (reference sequence). CDR3 loop: CASSLRHISGNEQFF. The CDR3 DNA is TGTGCCAGCAGTCTGAGACACATCAGTGGCAATGAGCAGTTCTTC.

The V gene is TRBV23-1, the J gene TRBJ2-7, with TRBD1 matching 8 bases. TRBV23-1 is given ORF status, its function remaining uncertain. V shed 4 bases and J 3 bases; nucleotides not matched to a gene: 5. This CDR3 is 14 amino acids long. The CDR3 sequence is CASSLGQGFYEQYF. The CDR3 coding sequence is TGCGCCAGCAGTCTCGGACAGGGTTTCTACGAGCAGTACTTC.

The V and J genes are TRBV24-1 and TRBJ2-7; possibly TRBD1 for D (6 bases). The CDR3 runs to 16 residues. Trimming shortened V by 7 bases and J by 2 bases, and 20 bases separated the two germline ends. The germline V gene has CDR1 KGHDR and CDR2 SFDVKD. The CDR3 region is CATSRLQGAYPYEQYF. CDR3 DNA: TGTGCCACCAGCAGGCTACAGGGAGCCTACCCCTACGAGCAGTACTTC.

This chain links TRBV3-1 (or the pseudogene TRBV3-2) with TRBJ1-1; D gene unclear. CDR1 and CDR2 from the germline V gene are LGHDT and YNNKEL (reference sequence). V was trimmed by 6 bases and J by 3 bases, leaving 8 bases between them. CDR3 length equals 12 residues. CDR3 protein: CASRDQHTEAFF. As DNA, the CDR3 is TGTGCCAGCAGGGACCAGCACACTGAAGCTTTCTTT.

The genes are TRBV5-4 and TRBJ1-2, with D possibly matching TRBD1 (5 bases). Trimming left V 1 base short and J 4 bases short, with 8 bases between. CDR1 SGHNT and CDR2 YYREEE come from the germline V gene (reference sequence). The CDR3 has 13 residues. The CDR3 protein is CASSLSDSYGYTF. Written as DNA, the CDR3 is TGTGCCAGCAGCTTGAGTGACAGCTATGGCTACACCTTC.

The chain is built from TRBV6-4 and TRBJ2-1, with a tentative D call TRBD2 (6 bases). Germline CDR1 reads MRHNA; CDR2 reads SNTAGT. V was trimmed by 3 bases and J by 2 bases, leaving 11 bases between them. The CDR3 has 15 amino acids. For the CDR3, the DNA is TGTGCCAGCAGTGAAGACGGGAGCACCTACAATGAGCAGTTCTTC. It translates to CASSEDGSTYNEQFF.

The chain combines TRBV19 with TRBJ1-1; tentative D call: TRBD1 (5 bases). V lost 4 bases and J lost 6, with 18 bases in between. Germline V gives CDR1 LNHDA, CDR2 SQIVND (reference sequence). This CDR3 region has 15 residues. In nucleotides, the CDR3 is TGTGCCAGTAGTACCTCGGCCGGGGGGAGGGCTGAAGCTTTCTTT. Encoded protein: CASSTSAGGRAEAFF.

This clone came up once. The rearrangement uses TRBV28 and TRBJ2-2, with a weak D call TRBD1 (6 bases). CDR1 is MDHEN, CDR2 SYDVKM, per germline. This CDR3 is 17 amino acids long. V lost 3 bases and J lost 0, with 14 bases in between. CDR3 sequence (DNA): TGTGCCAGCAGTTTCTACGAGGCAGGGGCGAACACCGGGGAGCTGTTTTTT. Protein sequence: CASSFYEAGANTGELFF. The complete variable domain, with remaining parts taken from reference TRBV28 and TRBJ2-2, reads DVKVTQSSRYLVKRTGEKVFLECVQDMDHENMFWYRQDPGLGLRLIYFSYDVKMKEKGDIPEGYSVSREKKERFSLILESASTNQTSMYLCASSFYEAGANTGELFFGEGSRLTVL.

The chain uses TRBV19 and TRBJ1-2; a possible D gene is TRBD1 (6 bases). This CDR3 region has 15 residues. V shed 8 bases and J shed 2 bases, with 18 bases lying between them. Germline V CDR1 and CDR2: LNHDA, SQIVND (reference sequence). The chain's CDR3 is CASLNWDTKNYGYTF. The CDR3 DNA is TGTGCCAGTCTTAATTGGGACACCAAAAACTATGGCTACACCTTC.

This clone was recorded once. The chain links TRBV9 to TRBJ1-1, with 9 bases identical to TRBD1. The CDR3 has 15 amino acids. V dropped 2 bases and J dropped 6; count of bases not matched to a gene: 8. CDR1 and CDR2 (germline): SGDLS, YYNGEE. This CDR3 is CASSVGTGKMSEAFF. Here the CDR3 DNA reads TGTGCCAGCAGCGTTGGGACAGGGAAGATGTCTGAAGCTTTCTTT.